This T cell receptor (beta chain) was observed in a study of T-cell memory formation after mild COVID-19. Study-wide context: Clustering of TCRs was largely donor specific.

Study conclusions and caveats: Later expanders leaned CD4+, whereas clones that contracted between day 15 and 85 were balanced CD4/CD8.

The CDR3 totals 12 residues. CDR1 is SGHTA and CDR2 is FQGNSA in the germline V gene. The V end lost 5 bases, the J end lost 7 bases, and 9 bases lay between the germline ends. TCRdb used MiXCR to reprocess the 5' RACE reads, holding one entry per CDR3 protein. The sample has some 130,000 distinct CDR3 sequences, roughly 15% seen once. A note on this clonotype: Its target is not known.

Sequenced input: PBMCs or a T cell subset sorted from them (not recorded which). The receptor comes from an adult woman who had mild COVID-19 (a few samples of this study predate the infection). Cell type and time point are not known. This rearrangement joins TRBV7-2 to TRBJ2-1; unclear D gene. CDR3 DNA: TGTGCCAGCAGCGTTCGGTGGAATGAGCAGTTCTTC. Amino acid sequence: CASSVRWNEQFF.